A single sample is the source of the 11 T cell receptor beta chains below, sequenced in a study of T-cell reconstitution after alpha-beta-depleted transplantation in children. During its preparation, the TCRbeta library received unique molecular identifiers. From the PCR reads, TCRdb called clonotypes with MiXCR, one entry per CDR3 protein. The sample has about 360,000 distinct CDR3 sequences, 10% to 15% seen once. Sample: PBMCs, taken from the stem cell graft. Receptors originate from a human donor who donated a stem cell graft to a child with Fanconi anemia.

This chain links TRBV5-5 with TRBJ1-3; D is possibly TRBD1 (5 bases). The CDR3 runs to 14 residues. V gave up 6 bases and J gave up 0 bases, with 10 bases separating them. CDR1 and CDR2 from the germline V gene are SGHKS and YYEKEE (reference sequence). In DNA form, the CDR3 reads TGTGCCAGCAAGCTCGGGGGCTCTGGAAACACCATATATTTT. Translated, it gives CASKLGGSGNTIYF.

The gene calls are TRBV20-1 and TRBJ1-1; D not certain. Germline V lookup: CDR1 DFQATT, CDR2 SNEGSKA (reference sequence). V lost 6 bases and J 2 bases, leaving 13 bases between the germline ends. The CDR3 totals 13 residues. The CDR3 nucleotides read TGCAGTGCCCGCCGGGGAACAAACACTGAAGCTTTCTTT. Protein product: CSARRGTNTEAFF.

This clonotype appeared a few times. The chain has TRBV7-8 and TRBJ2-1; D is undetermined. Trimming took off 10 bases at V and 3 bases at J, with 10 bases between the two ends. CDR3 size: 12 residues. Germline V lookup: CDR1 SGHVS, CDR2 FQNEAQ. The CDR3 DNA follows: TGTGCCACGCGGTACTTCTACAATGAGCAGTTCTTC. This sequence encodes CATRYFYNEQFF. Full variable domain (outside the CDR3, taken from reference TRBV7-8 and TRBJ2-1): GAGVSQSPRYKVAKRGQDVALRCDPISGHVSLFWYQQALGQGPEFLTYFQNEAQLDKSGLPSDRFFAERPEGSVSTLKIQRTQQEDSAVYLCATRYFYNEQFFGPGTRLTVL.

This clonotype has ten or more counts. The chain couples TRBV15 to TRBJ1-3; 8 nucleotides align to TRBD1. CDR1 and CDR2 (germline): LNHNV, YYDKDF (reference sequence). The CDR3 has 15 residues. V gave up 3 bases and J gave up 2 bases; unmatched junction bases: 3. Here the CDR3 DNA reads TGTGCCACCAGCAGGGAACAGGGGGCTGGAAACACCATATATTTT. Translation: CATSREQGAGNTIYF.

This clonotype appeared a few times. The V and J genes are TRBV24-1 and TRBJ2-5; 7 bases are a match to TRBD2. CDR3 length: 15 amino acids. Germline CDR1 reads KGHDR; CDR2 reads SFDVKD. Trimming removed 3 bases from V and 2 bases from J; junction bases left unmatched: 5. The CDR3, as DNA: TGTGCCACCAGTGATACTGCGGGAGCTCAAGAGACCCAGTACTTC. It yields the protein CATSDTAGAQETQYF.

This clonotype occurred a few times. The chain employs TRBV5-1 and TRBJ1-3; D gene ambiguous. Trimming removed 0 bases from V and 4 bases from J, with 8 bases in between. Germline V gene data show CDR1 as SGHRS and CDR2 as YFSETQ. The CDR3 length is 14 residues. The CDR3 bases are TGCGCCAGCAGCTTGGGGTCTTTCGGAAACACCATATATTTT. Translation: CASSLGSFGNTIYF.

The chain has TRBV4-3 and TRBJ2-4; D is uncertain. This CDR3 is built from 15 residues. Germline loops: CDR1 LGHNA, CDR2 YSLEER. V gave up 2 bases and J gave up 0 bases, with 8 bases separating them. The DNA of the CDR3 is TGCGCCAGCAGCCAAACAAGTCTAGCCAAAAACATTCAGTACTTC. Translated, it gives CASSQTSLAKNIQYF.

This clonotype has a count of ten or more. A junction end diverges from the germline sequence, so it may reflect a read error. The V gene is TRBV7-2, the J gene TRBJ2-3; D ambiguous. The germline V gene has CDR1 SGHTA and CDR2 FQGNSA. The CDR3 is made up of 11 amino acids. CDR3 sequence (DNA): TGCGCCAGCAGCTTGTCAGATACGCAGTATTTT. This codes for CASSLSDTQYF. Full variable domain (rest looked up from reference TRBV7-2 and TRBJ2-3): GAGVSQSPSNKVTEKGKDVELRCDPISGHTALYWYRQSLGQGLEFLIYFQGNSAPDKSGLPSDRFSAERTGGSVSTLTIQRTQQEDSAVYLCASSLSDTQYFGPGTRLTVL.

The rearrangement uses TRBV18 and TRBJ2-5; D call uncertain. Trimming removed 3 bases from V and 1 base from J, with 6 bases in between. Germline loops: CDR1 KGHSH, CDR2 LQKENI. The CDR3 totals 13 residues. The CDR3, as DNA: TGTGCCAGCTCACCGAAGATCCAAGAGACCCAGTACTTC. This translates into CASSPKIQETQYF.

This chain uses TRBV3-1 with TRBJ2-7; D not certain. The germline gives CDR1 LGHDT, CDR2 YNNKEL (reference sequence). The CDR3 length is 13 residues. Trimming pared 3 bases from V and 7 bases from J, leaving 13 bases between. DNA for the CDR3: TGTGCCAGCAGCCACACGCTCCCTAGGGAGCAGTACTTC. Residues: CASSHTLPREQYF.

The chain uses TRBV12-3 or TRBV12-4 and TRBJ2-7, with D hard to call. V lost 5 bases and J lost 7, with 12 bases in between. CDR3 length equals 12 residues. In DNA, the CDR3 is TGTGCCAGCAGTACAAACGTGGGGGAGCAGTACTTC. It specifies CASSTNVGEQYF.